A single sample is the source of the 7 T cell receptor beta chains below, sequenced in a study of blood T cell repertoires in COVID-19. The data were produced by immunoSEQ multiplex PCR, yet TCRdb's version contains in-frame clones alone and is incomplete. The table lists a few hundred thousand clones, 75% to 90% of them singletons. Material for sequencing was peripheral blood. The receptor set was obtained from a man aged 25 to 40 with acute or convalescent COVID-19.

CDR3 residues: CATSRDLGQGISPLHF. The DNA of the CDR3 is TGTGCCACCAGCAGGGACCTGGGACAGGGGATTTCACCCCTCCACTTT. The chain is built from TRBV15 and TRBJ1-6; the match to TRBD1 covers 10 bases. CDR3 length equals 16 residues. With V trimmed by 3 bases and J by 9 bases, 8 bases remained unmatched. Germline-derived CDR1 and CDR2 are LNHNV and YYDKDF (reference sequence). The whole variable domain, filled in from reference TRBV15 and TRBJ1-6, reads DAMVIQNPRYQVTQFGKPVTLSCSQTLNHNVMYWYQQKSSQAPKLLFHYYDKDFNNEADTPDNFQSRRPNTSFCFLDIRSPGLGDTAMYLCATSRDLGQGISPLHFGNGTRLTVT.

This clone was counted once. This chain uses TRBV28 with TRBJ2-6; TRBD1 aligns across 7 bases. V was clipped by 4 bases and J by 1 base; unmatched bases: 7. This CDR3 comprises 17 residues. Per the germline V gene, CDR1 is MDHEN and CDR2 is SYDVKM. The CDR3 protein is CASSSRDSSSGANVLTF. The DNA of the CDR3 is TGTGCCAGCAGTTCCCGGGACAGCTCATCTGGGGCCAACGTCCTGACTTTC.

The chain joins TRBV7-3 to TRBJ2-3; 7 positions agree with TRBD1. The CDR3 loop spans 15 amino acids. Germline CDR1 and CDR2: SGHTA and FQGTGA. V was clipped by 5 bases and J by 4 bases; unmatched bases: 9. CDR3 protein: CASSQPDRLPDTQYF. The DNA for the CDR3 is TGTGCCAGCAGCCAGCCGGACAGGCTGCCAGATACGCAGTATTTT.

The rearrangement joins TRBV11-2 to TRBJ2-2; no clear D gene. V dropped 3 bases and J dropped 5 bases, with 13 bases sitting between them. Germline V gene lookup returns CDR1 SGHAT and CDR2 FQNNGV. The CDR3 spans 15 residues. CDR3 coding DNA: TGTGCCAGCAGCTTTTTTGAGATGAAGACCGGGGAGCTGTTTTTT. Its translation is CASSFFEMKTGELFF. The whole variable domain, remainder taken from reference TRBV11-2 and TRBJ2-2, is EAGVAQSPRYKIIEKRQSVAFWCNPISGHATLYWYQQILGQGPKLLIQFQNNGVVDDSQLPKDRFSAERLKGVDSTLKIQPAKLEDSAVYLCASSFFEMKTGELFFGEGSRLTVL.

This clone has only a few counts. This rearrangement joins TRBV6-5 to TRBJ1-5; D uncertain. The V end was cut by 5 bases, the J end by 5 bases, with 10 bases between. The CDR3 is 13 amino acids. Germline V gene sequence: CDR1 MNHEY, CDR2 SVGAGI. CDR3 in amino acids: CASSLRVDQPQHF. The CDR3 bases are TGTGCCAGCAGTCTCCGGGTGGATCAGCCCCAGCATTTT.

The rearrangement uses TRBV19 and TRBJ2-7; 8 bases fit TRBD1. The J segment lost 5 bases and the V segment lost 4 bases, leaving 10 bases of the junction unmatched. Looked up from germline, CDR1 is LNHDA and CDR2 is SQIVND (reference sequence). This CDR3 contains 15 residues. In DNA, the CDR3 is TGTGCCAGTAGTAGCCCGGACAGGGCTTTAAACGAGCAGTACTTC. Encoded protein: CASSSPDRALNEQYF.

The chain recombines TRBV11-2 with TRBJ2-5; 13 nucleotides align to TRBD2. The CDR3 is 16 amino acids. V was pared by 2 bases and J by 3 bases, with 3 bases of the junction left unmatched. Germline-derived CDR1 and CDR2 are SGHAT and FQNNGV. Here the CDR3 reads CASSLLLAGGKETQYF. CDR3 coding DNA: TGTGCCAGCAGCTTACTACTAGCGGGGGGGAAAGAGACCCAGTACTTC.